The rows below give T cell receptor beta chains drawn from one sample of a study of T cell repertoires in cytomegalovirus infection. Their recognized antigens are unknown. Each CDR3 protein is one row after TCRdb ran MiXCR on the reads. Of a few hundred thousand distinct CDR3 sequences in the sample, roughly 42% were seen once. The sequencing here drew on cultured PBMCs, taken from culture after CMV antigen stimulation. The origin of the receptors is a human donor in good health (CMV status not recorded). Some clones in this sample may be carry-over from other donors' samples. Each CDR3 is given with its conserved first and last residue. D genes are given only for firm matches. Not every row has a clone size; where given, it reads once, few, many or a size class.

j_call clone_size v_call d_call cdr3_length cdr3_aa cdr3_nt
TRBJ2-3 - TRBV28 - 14 CASTSAGLPDTQYF TGTGCCAGCACTAGCGCAGGGCTGCCAGATACGCAGTATTTT
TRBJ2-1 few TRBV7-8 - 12 CASSYSPYGQFF TGTGCCAGCAGCTATTCCCCATACGGGCAGTTCTTC
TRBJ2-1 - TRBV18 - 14 CASSPRGFFNEQFF TGTGCCAGCTCACCGAGGGGATTTTTTAATGAGCAGTTCTTC
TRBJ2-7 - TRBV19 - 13 CASSMQYAYEQYF TGTGCCAGTAGTATGCAGTACGCCTACGAGCAGTACTTC
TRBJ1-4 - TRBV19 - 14 CASSGSASDEKLFF TGTGCCAGTAGTGGATCGGCGTCGGATGAAAAACTGTTTTTT
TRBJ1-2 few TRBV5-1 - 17 CASSLRWRDDHNYGYTF TGCGCCAGCAGCTTGAGGTGGAGGGACGACCATAACTATGGCTACACCTTC
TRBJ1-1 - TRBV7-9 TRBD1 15 CASSKDRGSNTEAFF TGTGCCAGCAGCAAAGACAGGGGGAGTAACACTGAAGCTTTCTTT
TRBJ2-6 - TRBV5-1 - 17 CASSPVRRSSGANVLTF TGCGCCAGCAGCCCGGTAAGACGGAGCTCTGGGGCCAACGTCCTGACTTTC
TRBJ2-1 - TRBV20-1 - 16 CSAPSWWGETYNEQFF TGCAGTGCTCCGTCTTGGTGGGGGGAGACCTACAATGAGCAGTTCTTC
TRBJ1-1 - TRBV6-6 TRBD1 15 CASSYSSGGGSEAFF TGTGCCAGCAGTTACTCCTCAGGGGGGGGCTCTGAAGCTTTCTTT
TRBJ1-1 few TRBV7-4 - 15 CASRGIQGGNTEAFF TGTGCCAGCAGAGGTATCCAGGGTGGGAACACTGAAGCTTTCTTT
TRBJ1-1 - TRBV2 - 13 CASRAGGYTEAFF TGTGCCAGCAGAGCGGGGGGCTACACTGAAGCTTTCTTT
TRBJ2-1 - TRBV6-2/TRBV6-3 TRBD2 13 CASRKTSMDEQFF TGTGCCAGCAGGAAGACTAGCATGGATGAGCAGTTCTTC
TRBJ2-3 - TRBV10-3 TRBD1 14 CAISERDRTDTQYF TGTGCCATCAGTGAGAGGGACAGAACAGATACGCAGTATTTT
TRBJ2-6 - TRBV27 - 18 CASSLGLGALSGANVLTF TGTGCCAGCAGTTTGGGTCTCGGGGCCCTATCTGGGGCCAACGTCCTGACTTTC
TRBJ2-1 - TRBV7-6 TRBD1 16 CASSPRSDRGSDEQFF TGTGCCAGCAGCCCGAGGTCGGACAGGGGGTCGGATGAGCAGTTCTTC
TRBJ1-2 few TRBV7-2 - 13 CASSLEVTLGYTF TGTGCCAGCAGCTTAGAAGTTACGTTGGGCTACACCTTC
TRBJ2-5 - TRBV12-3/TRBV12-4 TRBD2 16 CASSLISGGARETQYF TGTGCCAGCAGTTTAATAAGCGGGGGGGCCCGAGAGACCCAGTACTTC
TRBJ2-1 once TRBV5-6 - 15 CASSLADAGGNEQFF TGTGCCAGCAGCTTGGCCGATGCGGGCGGGAATGAGCAGTTCTTC
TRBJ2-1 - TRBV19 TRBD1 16 CASSIDRGPRYNEQFF TGTGCCAGTAGTATAGACAGGGGGCCACGCTACAATGAGCAGTTCTTC
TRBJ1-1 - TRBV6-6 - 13 CASSQREYTEAFF TGTGCCAGCAGCCAAAGGGAATACACTGAAGCTTTCTTT
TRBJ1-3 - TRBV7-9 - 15 CASSLRVASGNTIYF TGTGCCAGCAGCTTACGAGTTGCGTCTGGAAACACCATATATTTT
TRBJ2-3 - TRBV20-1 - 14 CSAREWSSADTQYF TGCAGTGCTAGAGAGTGGTCTTCCGCAGATACGCAGTATTTT